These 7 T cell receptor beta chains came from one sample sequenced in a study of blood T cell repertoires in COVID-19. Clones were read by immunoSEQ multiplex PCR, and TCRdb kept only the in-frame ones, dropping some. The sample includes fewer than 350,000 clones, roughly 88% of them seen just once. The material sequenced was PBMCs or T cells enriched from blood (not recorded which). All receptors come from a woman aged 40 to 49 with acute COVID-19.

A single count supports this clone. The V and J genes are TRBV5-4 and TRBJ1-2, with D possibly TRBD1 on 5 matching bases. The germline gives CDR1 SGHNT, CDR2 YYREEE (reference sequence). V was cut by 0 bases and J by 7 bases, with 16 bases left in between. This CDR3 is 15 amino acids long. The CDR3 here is CASSLAQGRPFGYTF. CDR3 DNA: TGTGCCAGCAGCTTGGCCCAGGGCCGTCCTTTTGGCTACACCTTC. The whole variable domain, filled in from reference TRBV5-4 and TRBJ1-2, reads ETGVTQSPTHLIKTRGQQVTLRCSSQSGHNTVSWYQQALGQGPQFIFQYYREEENGRGNFPPRFSGLQFPNYSSELNVNALELDDSALYLCASSLAQGRPFGYTFGSGTRLTVV.

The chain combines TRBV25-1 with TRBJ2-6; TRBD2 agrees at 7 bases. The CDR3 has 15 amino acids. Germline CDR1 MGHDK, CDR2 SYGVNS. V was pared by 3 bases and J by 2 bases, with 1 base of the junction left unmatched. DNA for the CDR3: TGTGCCAGCAGTGAGGCGGGGGCTGGGGCCAACGTCCTGACTTTC. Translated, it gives CASSEAGAGANVLTF.

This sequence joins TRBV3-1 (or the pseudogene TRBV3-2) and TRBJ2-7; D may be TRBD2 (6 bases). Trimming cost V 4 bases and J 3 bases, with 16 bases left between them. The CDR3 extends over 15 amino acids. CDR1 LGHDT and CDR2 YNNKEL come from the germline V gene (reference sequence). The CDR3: CASSPQDGSIYEQYF. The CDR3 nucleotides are TGTGCCAGCAGCCCGCAGGACGGGAGCATCTACGAGCAGTACTTC.

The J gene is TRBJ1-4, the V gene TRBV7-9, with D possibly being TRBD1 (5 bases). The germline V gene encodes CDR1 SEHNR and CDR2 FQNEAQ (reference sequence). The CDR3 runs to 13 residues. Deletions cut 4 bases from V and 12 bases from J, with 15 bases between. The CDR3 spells CASSSFAGGELFF. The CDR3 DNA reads TGTGCCAGCAGCTCCTTCGCTGGGGGGGAACTGTTTTTT.

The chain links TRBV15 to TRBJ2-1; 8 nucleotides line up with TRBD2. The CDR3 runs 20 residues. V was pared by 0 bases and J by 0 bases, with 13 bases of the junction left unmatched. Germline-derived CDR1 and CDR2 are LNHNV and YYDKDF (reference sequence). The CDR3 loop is CATSRDGVDSGVSSYNEQFF. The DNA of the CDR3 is TGTGCCACCAGCAGAGATGGCGTGGATAGCGGGGTGAGCTCCTACAATGAGCAGTTCTTC.

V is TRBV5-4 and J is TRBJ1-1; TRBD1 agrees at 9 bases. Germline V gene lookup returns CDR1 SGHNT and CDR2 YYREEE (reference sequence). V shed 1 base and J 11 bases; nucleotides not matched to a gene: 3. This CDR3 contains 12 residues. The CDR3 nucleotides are TGTGCCAGCAGCTTGACAGGGGGCAGGGCTTTCTTT. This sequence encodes CASSLTGGRAFF.

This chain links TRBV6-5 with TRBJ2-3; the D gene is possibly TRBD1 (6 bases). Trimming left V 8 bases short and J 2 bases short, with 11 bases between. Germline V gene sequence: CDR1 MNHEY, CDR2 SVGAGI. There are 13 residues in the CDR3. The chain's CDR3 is CASRDTNTDTQYF. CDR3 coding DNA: TGTGCCAGCCGGGACACTAACACAGATACGCAGTATTTT.